Below, 26 T cell receptor beta chains from the same sample are listed, as sequenced in a study of shared T cell receptors in the human thymus (dated by TCRdb to the early 2020s). Libraries were made using the immunoSEQ multiplex PCR assay. Sourced from immuneACCESS, this table was stored by TCRdb with only in-frame sequences that have V and J called. A share of the clones is absent; for the studies checked, an unresolved V gene accounts for under half, and the remainder has no known explanation. The sample records hundreds of thousands of clones, more than 75% of which are singletons. The ten most abundant clones make up roughly 0.013% of the sample. These same records also appear under a second study, on human thymus T cells.

The sample taken for sequencing was thymocytes. These receptors originate from a boy in the first two years of life with a congenital heart defect. Donor details come from another sample of the same person, matched by shared clones.

This clone has only one observation. This chain uses TRBV27 with TRBJ2-2; possibly TRBD2 for D (5 bases). This CDR3 is built from 15 residues. Trimming took 5 bases from V and 3 from J, leaving 13 bases between them. Germline assignment: CDR1 MNHEY and CDR2 SMNVEV (reference sequence). In nucleotides, the CDR3 is TGTGCCAGCAGTCGAGAGGGCTCTGACACCGGGGAGCTGTTTTTT. It specifies CASSREGSDTGELFF.

The chain carries TRBV9 and TRBJ2-3, with D tentatively TRBD2 (6 bases). The length of the CDR3 is 12 residues. Trimming left V 7 bases short and J 4 bases short, with 10 bases between. CDR1 SGDLS and CDR2 YYNGEE come from the germline V gene. CDR3 in DNA: TGTGCCAGCCGGGGGAGTGCAGATACGCAGTATTTT. Encoded protein: CASRGSADTQYF.

V and J are TRBV2 and TRBJ2-7; D is perhaps TRBD1 (6 bases). This CDR3 spans 18 amino acids. Trimming took 3 bases from V and 3 from J, leaving 24 bases between them. Germline V lookup: CDR1 SNHLY, CDR2 FYNNEI. CDR3 DNA sequence: TGTGCCAGCAGTGAGAGGGGGAACAGCCATGAATACAGCTACGAGCAGTACTTC. This encodes CASSERGNSHEYSYEQYF.

This clone was counted a few times. V and J are TRBV2 and TRBJ1-1; 8 bases are a match to TRBD1. The CDR3 consists of 18 residues. Trimming took 4 bases from V and 0 from J; bases not matched to a gene: 13. Germline V gene data show CDR1 as SNHLY and CDR2 as FYNNEI. CDR3 loop: CASSGAWTGNIMNTEAFF. The CDR3 DNA is TGTGCCAGCAGTGGGGCCTGGACAGGGAACATCATGAACACTGAAGCTTTCTTT.

The chain employs TRBV25-1 and TRBJ2-2; 7 bases agree with TRBD2. V lost 3 bases to trimming and J lost 4 bases; unmatched junction nucleotides: 5. This CDR3 is built from 15 residues. CDR1 and CDR2 (germline): MGHDK, SYGVNS. CDR3 sequence: CASSEKGRGTGELFF. In DNA form, the CDR3 reads TGTGCCAGCAGTGAGAAGGGGAGGGGCACCGGGGAGCTGTTTTTT.

This clone was picked up a small number of times. The chain uses TRBV27 and TRBJ2-6; the D gene is possibly TRBD1 (6 bases). The CDR3 runs to 13 residues. The germline V gene encodes CDR1 MNHEY and CDR2 SMNVEV (reference sequence). CDR3 region: CVSRGSGANVLTF. The CDR3 bases are TGTGTCTCCAGGGGCTCTGGGGCCAACGTCCTGACTTTC.

V gene TRBV6-1 combines with J gene TRBJ2-7, with 10 bases identical to TRBD2. After removal of 1 base from V and 4 bases from J, the junction contained 10 bases not matched to a gene. This CDR3 region has 17 residues. CDR1 is MNHNS, CDR2 SASEGT, per germline. The CDR3 nucleotides are TGTGCCAGCAGTGAAGAGACTAGCGGGTTGAAGACTTACGAGCAGTACTTC. It translates to CASSEETSGLKTYEQYF.

The rearrangement joins TRBV6-1 to TRBJ2-5; TRBD1 agrees at 8 bases. The V and J ends lost 6 bases and 5 bases, in that order; junction bases with no gene match: 2. Germline CDR1 and CDR2: MNHNS and SASEGT. The CDR3 runs to 12 residues. As DNA, the CDR3 is TGTGCCAGCAGCAACAGGGGGGAGACCCAGTACTTC. This encodes CASSNRGETQYF.

The chain links TRBV5-4 to TRBJ1-4, with D tentatively TRBD1 (6 bases). Trimming cost V 4 bases and J 4 bases, with 17 bases left between them. This CDR3 comprises 16 residues. Germline V gene sequence: CDR1 SGHNT, CDR2 YYREEE (reference sequence). Written as DNA, the CDR3 is TGTGCCAGCAGCAAAAGACAGGCGGGAGGTAATGAAAAACTGTTTTTT. This translates into CASSKRQAGGNEKLFF.

This chain links TRBV27 with TRBJ2-4, with 8 nucleotides matching TRBD1. The CDR3 is 16 residues long. Germline CDR1 and CDR2: MNHEY and SMNVEV (reference sequence). Germline trimming cut 5 bases from V and 1 base from J; bases unmatched to any gene: 7. CDR3 sequence: CASSTRGLGAKNIQYF. In nucleotides, the CDR3 is TGTGCCAGCAGTACCAGGGGGCTAGGGGCCAAAAACATTCAGTACTTC.

This clone has more than one count but fewer than ten. The chain recombines TRBV4-1 with TRBJ2-1, with 7 bases identical to TRBD2. The CDR3 length is 16 residues. The J segment lost 7 bases and the V segment lost 0 bases, leaving 9 bases of the junction unmatched. Germline V gives CDR1 MGHRA, CDR2 YSYEKL. CDR3: CASSQDLAGEVNEQFF. Written as DNA, the CDR3 is TGCGCCAGCAGCCAAGATCTGGCGGGAGAAGTGAATGAGCAGTTCTTC.

The rearrangement links TRBV21-1 to TRBJ2-1; the DNA was not compared with TRBD1, the D call given in the table. TRBV21-1 is deemed a pseudogene. The CDR3 is made up of 14 amino acids. CDR3 amino acids: CASSSRDRDNEQFF. CDR3 in DNA: TGTGCCAGCAGCTCCCGGGACAGGGACAATGAGCAGTTCTTC.

The chain has TRBV18 and TRBJ1-2; the D gene is possibly TRBD1 (5 bases). V lost 6 bases and J 5 bases, leaving 16 bases between the germline ends. CDR1 is KGHSH, CDR2 LQKENI, per germline. CDR3 length: 14 residues. The CDR3 spells CASSQHRFPYGYTF. The CDR3 DNA sequence: TGTGCCAGCTCGCAACACAGGTTCCCGTATGGCTACACCTTC.

A single count supports this clone. The rearrangement links TRBV11-3 to TRBJ1-2; 8 bases align to TRBD1. This CDR3 comprises 14 residues. Germline CDR1 SGHNT, CDR2 YENEEA. V lost 5 bases, J lost 2 bases, and 4 bases stayed unmatched. CDR3 bases: TGTGCCAGCAGCAGGGACAGGCTAAACTATGGCTACACCTTC. It specifies CASSRDRLNYGYTF.

This chain links TRBV5-1 with TRBJ1-4; D may be TRBD1 (5 bases). In germline, CDR1 is SGHRS, CDR2 YFSETQ. V was cut by 4 bases and J by 15 bases, with 16 bases left in between. CDR3 length: 12 residues. This chain's CDR3 is CASSHGEGKMFF. In DNA, the CDR3 is TGCGCCAGCAGCCATGGGGAGGGGAAGATGTTTTTT.

CDR3 bases: TGTGCCAGTAAGGCAGGGTCAGATACGCAGTATTTT. Amino acids: CASKAGSDTQYF. The chain carries TRBV19 and TRBJ2-3, with D perhaps TRBD1 (5 bases). The CDR3 is 12 amino acids. Germline V lookup: CDR1 LNHDA, CDR2 SQIVND (reference sequence). The V and J ends lost 7 bases and 4 bases respectively, with 9 bases between them.

This sequence joins TRBV7-2 and TRBJ1-2, with 8 bases fitting TRBD1. Trimming removed 3 bases from V and 0 bases from J; junction bases left unmatched: 3. Germline V gives CDR1 SGHTA, CDR2 FQGNSA. The CDR3 sequence is 15 residues long. The CDR3 protein is CASSLGQAANYGYTF. DNA for the CDR3: TGTGCCAGCAGCTTGGGACAGGCCGCTAACTATGGCTACACCTTC.

The CDR3 DNA follows: TGCGCCAGCAGCTTGCTCGGGGGCACAGATACGCAGTATTTT. Its translation: CASSLLGGTDTQYF. The rearrangement links TRBV5-1 to TRBJ2-3, with TRBD2 as a possible D gene (5 bases). CDR3 length: 14 amino acids. V gave up 1 base and J gave up 1 base, with 7 bases separating them. Germline CDR1 SGHRS, CDR2 YFSETQ.

The CDR3 reads CASGAAGAGELFF. The CDR3 nucleotides read TGTGCTAGTGGTGCGGCCGGGGCCGGGGAGCTGTTTTTT. The genes are TRBV12-5 and TRBJ2-2; D perhaps matches TRBD2 (5 bases). V was shortened by 5 bases and J by 6 bases, with 10 bases between the two germline ends. The germline V gene has CDR1 LGHNT and CDR2 FRNRAP. The CDR3 extends over 13 amino acids.

This clone was recorded once. The rearrangement joins TRBV7-9 to TRBJ1-1; D is ambiguous. This CDR3 is 17 amino acids long. V was trimmed by 5 bases and J by 1 base, leaving 20 bases between them. Germline V gene data show CDR1 as SEHNR and CDR2 as FQNEAQ (reference sequence). For the CDR3, the DNA is TGTGCCAGCAGCCCCTCCCCGACACGGAAGGCGAACACTGAAGCTTTCTTT. Translation gives CASSPSPTRKANTEAFF.

V usage is TRBV27 and J usage is TRBJ2-3; D remains ambiguous. CDR1 and CDR2 from the germline V gene are MNHEY and SMNVEV (reference sequence). V lost 3 bases and J lost 3, with 13 bases in between. This CDR3 comprises 15 residues. CDR3 amino acids: CASSLSRKVTDTQYF. CDR3 bases: TGTGCCAGCAGTTTGAGCAGGAAGGTTACAGATACGCAGTATTTT.

This clone has only one observation. CDR3 region: CATSNSGDPNTGELFF. The CDR3 DNA follows: TGTGCCACCAGCAATAGCGGAGACCCGAACACCGGGGAGCTGTTTTTT. V is TRBV15 and J is TRBJ2-2; D is perhaps TRBD2 (6 bases). The V end was cut by 4 bases, the J end by 0 bases, with 12 bases between. This CDR3 has 16 residues. The germline V gene has CDR1 LNHNV and CDR2 YYDKDF (reference sequence).

V gene TRBV5-1 combines with J gene TRBJ2-2; perhaps TRBD1 as D (6 bases). The CDR3 runs 17 residues. V was cut by 8 bases and J by 7 bases, with 27 bases left in between. Germline V lookup: CDR1 SGHRS, CDR2 YFSETQ. The chain's CDR3 is CASLGQYYSERVGELFF. The CDR3 DNA reads as TGCGCCAGTCTCGGACAGTATTACTCTGAGAGGGTCGGGGAGCTGTTTTTT.

This chain connects TRBV29-1 to TRBJ2-6; D possibly corresponds to TRBD2 (5 bases). V lost 1 base and J 3 bases, leaving 16 bases between the germline ends. The CDR3 length is 17 residues. The germline CDR1 and CDR2 sequences are SQVTM and ANQGSEA. The CDR3 DNA reads TGCAGCGTTGAAGGCGACCGGAGGCTGGGTGGGGCCAACGTCCTGACTTTC. This sequence encodes CSVEGDRRLGGANVLTF.

The chain has TRBV4-1 and TRBJ1-5; a weak D match, TRBD1 (6 bases). Trimming left V 0 bases short and J 2 bases short, with 17 bases between. This CDR3 has 18 amino acids. Germline assignment: CDR1 MGHRA and CDR2 YSYEKL. The CDR3 protein is CASSQDPPGHGRNQPQHF. CDR3 in DNA: TGCGCCAGCAGCCAAGATCCTCCGGGACATGGTCGCAATCAGCCCCAGCATTTT.

Here the CDR3 reads CASSGPGLAGGRYEQYF. The DNA of the CDR3 is TGTGCCAGCAGTGGCCCGGGACTAGCGGGAGGGCGATACGAGCAGTACTTC. This chain uses TRBV27 with TRBJ2-7, with 16 nucleotides matching TRBD2. V gave up 5 bases and J gave up 4 bases; unmatched junction bases: 8. This CDR3 has 17 residues. Germline CDR1 is MNHEY and CDR2 is SMNVEV (reference sequence).